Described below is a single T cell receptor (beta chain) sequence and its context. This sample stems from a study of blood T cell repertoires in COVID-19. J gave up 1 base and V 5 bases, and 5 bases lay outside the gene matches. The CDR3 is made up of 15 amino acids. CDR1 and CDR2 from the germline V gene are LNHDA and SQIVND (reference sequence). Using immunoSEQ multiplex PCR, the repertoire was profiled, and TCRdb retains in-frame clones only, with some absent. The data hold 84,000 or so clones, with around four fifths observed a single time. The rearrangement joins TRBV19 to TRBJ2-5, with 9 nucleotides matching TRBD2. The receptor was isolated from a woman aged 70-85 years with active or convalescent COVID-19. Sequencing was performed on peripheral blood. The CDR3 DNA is TGTGCCAGTAGTCCACAGCGGGGGGTCCAAGAGACCCAGTACTTC. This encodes CASSPQRGVQETQYF.